These 8 T cell receptor beta chains were all obtained from the same sample, sequenced in a study of T-cell memory formation after mild COVID-19. TCRdb recomputed calls from the 5' RACE reads with MiXCR, one row per CDR3 protein. The data show under 200,000 distinct CDR3 sequences, 31% seen once. Sequencing was carried out using PBMCs or a T cell subset sorted from them (not recorded which). The source of these receptors is an adult woman who had mild COVID-19 (a few samples of this study predate the infection). Cell type and time point are not known.

This clonotype was observed a few times. The chain links TRBV7-9 to TRBJ2-7, with TRBD1 matching over 7 bases. J lost 4 bases, V lost 2 bases, and 5 bases had no gene match. The CDR3 runs 14 residues. Germline-derived CDR1 and CDR2 are SEHNR and FQNEAQ (reference sequence). CDR3 bases: TGTGCCAGCAGCTTAACCCCGACAGGGTACGAGCAGTACTTC. It translates to CASSLTPTGYEQYF.

This sequence joins TRBV7-9 and TRBJ1-1; 8 bases are shared with TRBD1. The CDR3 loop spans 17 amino acids. Germline assignment: CDR1 SEHNR and CDR2 FQNEAQ (reference sequence). The V gene end was trimmed by 7 bases and the J gene end by 1 base; junction bases not matched to a gene: 14. CDR3 region: CASNTNTQGARNTEAFF. CDR3 DNA: TGTGCCAGCAACACCAACACCCAGGGGGCGAGGAACACTGAAGCTTTCTTT.

This clonotype came up many times. The rearrangement joins TRBV7-8 to TRBJ2-1; 8 bases agree with TRBD1. Trimming at V came to 6 bases and at J to 2 bases, leaving 3 bases not matched to a gene. This CDR3 region has 14 residues. CDR1 is SGHVS, CDR2 FQNEAQ, per germline. CDR3 nucleotides: TGTGCCAGCAGACAGGGGGATGCCTACAATGAGCAGTTCTTC. This encodes CASRQGDAYNEQFF. The full variable domain, with the rest looked up from reference TRBV7-8 and TRBJ2-1, is GAGVSQSPRYKVAKRGQDVALRCDPISGHVSLFWYQQALGQGPEFLTYFQNEAQLDKSGLPSDRFFAERPEGSVSTLKIQRTQQEDSAVYLCASRQGDAYNEQFFGPGTRLTVL.

This clonotype occurred a few times. The chain couples TRBV7-9 to TRBJ2-7; D call uncertain. V was trimmed by 5 bases and J by 1 base, leaving 9 bases between them. The CDR3 spans 13 residues. Germline lookup yields CDR1 SEHNR and CDR2 FQNEAQ (reference sequence). The CDR3 loop reads CASSPTGSYEQYF. CDR3 coding DNA: TGTGCCAGCAGCCCAACTGGGTCCTACGAGCAGTACTTC.

This chain joins TRBV7-2 and TRBJ2-1, with D hard to call. CDR1 and CDR2 from the germline V gene are SGHTA and FQGNSA. The CDR3 length is 13 residues. V lost 0 bases, J lost 6 bases, and 6 bases lay in between. The CDR3 here is CASSLAGCNEQFF. For the CDR3, the DNA is TGTGCCAGCAGCTTAGCAGGGTGCAATGAGCAGTTCTTC.

This clonotype came up a few times. The chain recombines TRBV20-1 with TRBJ2-1; 7 positions agree with TRBD2. Germline trimming cut 5 bases from V and 3 bases from J; bases unmatched to any gene: 10. The CDR3 is 15 amino acids. CDR1 is DFQATT, CDR2 SNEGSKA, per germline (reference sequence). The CDR3: CSAPSVERDYNEQFF. CDR3 sequence (DNA): TGCAGTGCTCCAAGTGTGGAGCGGGACTACAATGAGCAGTTCTTC.

The rearrangement links TRBV5-1 to TRBJ2-2; TRBD2 matches at 7 bases. The CDR3 loop spans 17 amino acids. The V and J ends lost 0 bases and 1 base, in that order; junction bases with no gene match: 6. CDR1 SGHRS and CDR2 YFSETQ come from the germline V gene. The DNA for the CDR3 is TGCGCCAGCAGCTTGGGGGTAGCGGGCCGGAACACCGGGGAGCTGTTTTTT. This gives the protein CASSLGVAGRNTGELFF.

This clonotype turned up a few times. V is TRBV5-1 and J is TRBJ1-1, with a tentative D call TRBD1 (6 bases). CDR1 and CDR2 (germline): SGHRS, YFSETQ. The CDR3 has 11 residues. V was trimmed by 2 bases and J by 8 bases, leaving 7 bases between them. The CDR3 sequence: CASSFQGEAFF. The CDR3 DNA reads as TGCGCCAGCAGCTTTCAGGGGGAAGCTTTCTTT.